The subject of this entry is one T cell receptor beta chain. These data are taken from a study of blood T cell repertoires in COVID-19. Study context: Samples came from the United States, Italy and Spain, spanning acute and convalescent COVID-19. From T cells, B-cell-depleted T cells, or PBMCs came the material, which was cDNA or gDNA.

TCRdb keeps only in-frame clones here, not all; method: immunoSEQ multiplex PCR. The table lists 350,000 to 450,000 clones, roughly 84% of them singletons, with roughly 1.4% in the top ten. Per the germline V gene, CDR1 is KGHDR and CDR2 is SFDVKD. This CDR3 is 16 amino acids long. The V end was cut by 0 bases, the J end by 3 bases, with 10 bases between. Participants were placed into cohorts based on the clinical history they reported. Before they entered the study, exposed participants had met a COVID-19 case within 2 weeks. The receptor was isolated from a woman aged 18-35 years who had been exposed to COVID-19. The sequenced material came from PBMCs or T cells enriched from blood (not recorded which). The chain has TRBV24-1 and TRBJ2-2; possible D gene TRBD1, 5 bases. The CDR3 is CATSDLRTYDTGELFF. For the CDR3, the DNA is TGTGCCACCAGTGATTTGAGGACATACGACACCGGGGAGCTGTTTTTT.